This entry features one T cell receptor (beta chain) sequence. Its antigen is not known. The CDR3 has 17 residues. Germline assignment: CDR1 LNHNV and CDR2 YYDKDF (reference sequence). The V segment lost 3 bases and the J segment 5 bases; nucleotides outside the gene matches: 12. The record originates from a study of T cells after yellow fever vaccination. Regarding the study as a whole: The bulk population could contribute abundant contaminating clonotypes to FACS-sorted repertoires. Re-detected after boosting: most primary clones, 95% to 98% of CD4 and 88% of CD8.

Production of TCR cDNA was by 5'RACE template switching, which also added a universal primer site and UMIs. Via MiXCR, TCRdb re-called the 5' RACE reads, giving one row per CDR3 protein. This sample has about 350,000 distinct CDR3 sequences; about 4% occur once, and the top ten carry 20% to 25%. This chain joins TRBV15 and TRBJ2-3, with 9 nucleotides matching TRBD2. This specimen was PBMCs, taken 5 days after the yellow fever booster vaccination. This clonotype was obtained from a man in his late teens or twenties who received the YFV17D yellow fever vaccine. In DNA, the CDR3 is TGTGCCACCAGCAGTGTGAAGCGGGGGGCCAGTCAAGATACGCAGTATTTT. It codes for CATSSVKRGASQDTQYF.